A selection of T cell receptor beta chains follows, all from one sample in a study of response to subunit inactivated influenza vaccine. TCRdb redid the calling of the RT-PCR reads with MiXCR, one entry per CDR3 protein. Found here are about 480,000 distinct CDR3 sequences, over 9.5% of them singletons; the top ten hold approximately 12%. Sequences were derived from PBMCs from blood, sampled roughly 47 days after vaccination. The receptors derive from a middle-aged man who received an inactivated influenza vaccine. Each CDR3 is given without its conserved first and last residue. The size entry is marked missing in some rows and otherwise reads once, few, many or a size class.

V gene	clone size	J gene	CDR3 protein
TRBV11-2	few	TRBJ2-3	ASSPGQGKFADTQY
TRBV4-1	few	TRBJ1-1	ASSQETYGTNTEAF
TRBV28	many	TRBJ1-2	ASSLGADNYGYT
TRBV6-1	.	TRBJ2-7	ASRIWGQTTNPYEQY
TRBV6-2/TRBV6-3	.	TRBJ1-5	ASRDRDHQPQH
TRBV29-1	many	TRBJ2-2	SVEDLEKGTGELF
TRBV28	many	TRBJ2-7	ASSSPQGFYEQY
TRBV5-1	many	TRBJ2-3	ASSPWGGTENLSTDTQY
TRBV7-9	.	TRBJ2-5	ASSLYPYQETQY
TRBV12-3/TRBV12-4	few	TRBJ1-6	ASSLRAANSPLH
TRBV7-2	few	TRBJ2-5	ASSWYSGKETQY
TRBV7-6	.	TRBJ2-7	ASSLGAGENYEQY
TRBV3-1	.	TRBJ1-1	ASSLSGKGTNTEAF
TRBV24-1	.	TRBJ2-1	ATSDWSSGGTSSYNEQF
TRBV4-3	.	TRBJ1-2	ASSHPTERYGYT
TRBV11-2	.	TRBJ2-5	ASSLGGTGREETQY
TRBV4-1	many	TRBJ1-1	ASRVTGHLTEAF
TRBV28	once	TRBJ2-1	ASRLLRDGRNEQF
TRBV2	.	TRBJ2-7	ASNRDGIYEQY
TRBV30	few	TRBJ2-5	AWSAGGLEETQY